This TCR beta chain was identified in a study of CD8 T cells in Susac syndrome. Negative isolation was used for CD8+ and CD4+ T cells, and FACS enrichment was applied to TEMRA cells. V was pared by 5 bases and J by 0 bases, with 11 bases between. The CDR3 spans 14 residues. Germline CDR1 and CDR2: GTSNPN and SVGIG (reference sequence). When the RNA was reverse transcribed, random hexamers were used with an input of roughly 0.45 to 1 ug. The amplification used immunoSEQ multiplex PCR on TCR beta CDR3; it spanned 54 Vbeta and 13 Jbeta. TCRdb reprocessed the immunoSEQ multiplex PCR reads via MiXCR and lists one record per CDR3 protein. The data show approximately 150,000 distinct CDR3 sequences, with roughly 94% seen just once and 0.075% to 0.09% held by the top ten.

J is TRBJ1-3 and V is TRBV30; D is ambiguous. The sequenced sample was CD4+ T cells from PBMCs. The TCR comes from a human donor in good health. For the CDR3, the DNA is TGTGCCTGGGCGCAGAGTCCCTCTGGAAACACCATATATTTT. It specifies CAWAQSPSGNTIYF.